Here is one TCR beta chain with its context. Its target is not known. The sample is drawn from a study of monozygotic twins with cystic fibrosis. Whole-study context: Roughly 3.3 micrograms of fragmented DNA underwent approximately 15 PCR cycles for library preparation. Study-wide findings and caveats: Nucleotide-identical clonotype sharing was significantly higher within monozygotic CF twin pairs than between unrelated CF individuals.

Sequenced by immunoSEQ multiplex PCR; TCRdb stores in-frame clones only, minus some. Found here are approximately 9,700 clones, about 90% of them singletons; the top ten hold roughly 5.6%. The sequence was collected from a boy between 2 and 10 years old with cystic fibrosis. Sequenced: blood.

The CDR3 is CASSLELAVEQFF. The CDR3 coding sequence is TGTGCCAGCAGCTTAGAACTAGCAGTAGAGCAGTTCTTC. The V and J genes are TRBV7-9 and TRBJ2-1; the D gene is possibly TRBD2 (6 bases). Germline CDR1 SEHNR, CDR2 FQNEAQ (reference sequence). V gave up 1 base and J gave up 10 bases, with 11 bases separating them. This CDR3 has 13 amino acids.